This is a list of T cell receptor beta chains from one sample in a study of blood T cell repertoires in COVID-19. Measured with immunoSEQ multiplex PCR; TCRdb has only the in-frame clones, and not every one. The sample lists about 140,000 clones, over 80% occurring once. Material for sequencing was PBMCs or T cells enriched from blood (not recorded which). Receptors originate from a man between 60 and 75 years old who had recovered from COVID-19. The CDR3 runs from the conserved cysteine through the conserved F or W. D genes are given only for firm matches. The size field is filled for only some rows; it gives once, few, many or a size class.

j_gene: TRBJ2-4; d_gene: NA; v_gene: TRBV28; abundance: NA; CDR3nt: TGTGCCACCCTCAGGGGTTTTGAAAACATTCAGTACTTC; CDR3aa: CATLRGFENIQYF
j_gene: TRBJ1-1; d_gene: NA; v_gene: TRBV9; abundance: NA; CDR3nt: TGTGCCAGCAGCCCGCGGTTGGGACTGGGCAGTGACACTGAAGCTTTCTTT; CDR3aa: CASSPRLGLGSDTEAFF
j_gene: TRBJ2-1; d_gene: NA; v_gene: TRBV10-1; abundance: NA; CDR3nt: TGCGCCAGCAGTCAAGCGGATGACTCCTACAATGAGCAGTTCTTC; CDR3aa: CASSQADDSYNEQFF
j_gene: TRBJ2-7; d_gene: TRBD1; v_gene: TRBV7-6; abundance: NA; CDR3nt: TGTGCCAGCAGCTGGGGGACAGGGGGAGGGAACGAGCAGTACTTC; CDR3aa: CASSWGTGGGNEQYF
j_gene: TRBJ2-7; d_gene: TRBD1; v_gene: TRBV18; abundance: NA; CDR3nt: TGTGCCAGCTCACCACCAGGAAGGGGGCGCACCGAGCAGTACTTC; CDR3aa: CASSPPGRGRTEQYF
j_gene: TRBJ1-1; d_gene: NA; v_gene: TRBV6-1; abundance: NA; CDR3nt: TGTGCCAGCAGTGCGACAGGGAACACTGAAGCTTTCTTT; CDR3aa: CASSATGNTEAFF
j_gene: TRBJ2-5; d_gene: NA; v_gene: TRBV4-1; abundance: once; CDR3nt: TGCGCCAGCAGCCAAGGATGGGGTGGCGTGGGGGGACACCAAGAGACCCAGTACTTC; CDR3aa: CASSQGWGGVGGHQETQYF
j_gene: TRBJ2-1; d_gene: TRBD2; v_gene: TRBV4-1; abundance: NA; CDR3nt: TGCGCCAGCAGCCAATCCGGGACTAGCGGGAATGAGCAGTTCTTC; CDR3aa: CASSQSGTSGNEQFF
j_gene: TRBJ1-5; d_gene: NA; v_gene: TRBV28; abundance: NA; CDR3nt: TGTGCCAGCAGCCGCCCCCAGGGACAGCCCCAGCATTTT; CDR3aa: CASSRPQGQPQHF
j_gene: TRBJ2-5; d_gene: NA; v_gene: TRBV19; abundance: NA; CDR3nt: TGTGCCAGTAGTCAAGGGGGGGAAGAGACCCAGTACTTC; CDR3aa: CASSQGGEETQYF
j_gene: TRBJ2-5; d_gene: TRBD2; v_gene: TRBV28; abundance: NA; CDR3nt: TGTGCCAGCAGTTCCGTTGGCGGGAGCGCGGGGGGTCCTCAAGAGACCCAGTACTTC; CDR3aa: CASSSVGGSAGGPQETQYF
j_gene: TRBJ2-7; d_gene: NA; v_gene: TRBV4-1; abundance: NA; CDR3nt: TGCGCCAGCAGCCAAGCGGAGGGGATGTCCTACGAGCAGTACTTC; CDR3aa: CASSQAEGMSYEQYF
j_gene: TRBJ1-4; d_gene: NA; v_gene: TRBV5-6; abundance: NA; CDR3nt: TGTGCCAGCAGCATACCTCAGGGTGAAAAACTGTTTTTT; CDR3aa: CASSIPQGEKLFF
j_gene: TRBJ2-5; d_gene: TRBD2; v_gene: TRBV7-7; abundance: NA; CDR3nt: TGTGCCAGCAGCTCCAGCGGGGGGGCCGCTTGGGAGACCCAGTACTTC; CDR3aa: CASSSSGGAAWETQYF
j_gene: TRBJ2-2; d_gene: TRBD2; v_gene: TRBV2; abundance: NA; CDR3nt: TGTGCCAGCAGGACCCTAAGCGGGAGTTATGGGGAGCTGTTTTTT; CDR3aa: CASRTLSGSYGELFF
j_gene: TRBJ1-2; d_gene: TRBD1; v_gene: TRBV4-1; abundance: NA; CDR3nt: TGCGCCAGCAGCCAGTCGGTGTGGGACAGGGCTGGCTACACCTTC; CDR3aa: CASSQSVWDRAGYTF
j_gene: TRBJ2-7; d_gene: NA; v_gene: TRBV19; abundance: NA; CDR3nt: TGTGCCAGTAGGGATACAGGGAGGGCGCCCTACGAGCAGTACTTC; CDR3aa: CASRDTGRAPYEQYF
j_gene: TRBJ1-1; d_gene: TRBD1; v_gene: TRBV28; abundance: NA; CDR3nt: TGTGCCAGCAGTTCTCAGGGGGGAAACACTGAAGCTTTCTTT; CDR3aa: CASSSQGGNTEAFF
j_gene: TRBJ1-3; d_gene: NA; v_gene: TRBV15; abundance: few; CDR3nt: TGTGCCACCAGCAGAGCTGGGAGTGGAAACACCATATATTTT; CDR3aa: CATSRAGSGNTIYF
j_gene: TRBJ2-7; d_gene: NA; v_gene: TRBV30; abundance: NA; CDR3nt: TGTGCCTGGAGTTATGAGGCGGCAAAGGGGCTTCCAAGGGAGCAGTACTTC; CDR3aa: CAWSYEAAKGLPREQYF
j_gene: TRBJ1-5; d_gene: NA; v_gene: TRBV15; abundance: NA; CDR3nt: TGTGCCACCAGCAGGAACCCAGGAACTTCTAGCAATCAGCCCCAGCATTTT; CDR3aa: CATSRNPGTSSNQPQHF
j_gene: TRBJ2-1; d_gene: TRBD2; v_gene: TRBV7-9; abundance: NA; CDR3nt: TGTGCCAGCAGCTTAACCGGGACTAGGGTTCATGAGCAGTTCTTC; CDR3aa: CASSLTGTRVHEQFF
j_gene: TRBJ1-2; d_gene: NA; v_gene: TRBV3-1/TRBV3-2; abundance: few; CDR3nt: TGTGCCAGCAGTTCAGGGAGGGGCTACACCTTC; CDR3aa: CASSSGRGYTF
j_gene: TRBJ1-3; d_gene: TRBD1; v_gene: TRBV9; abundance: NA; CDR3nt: TGTGCCAGCAGCCTAGACAGGGCTGGAAACACCATATATTTT; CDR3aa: CASSLDRAGNTIYF
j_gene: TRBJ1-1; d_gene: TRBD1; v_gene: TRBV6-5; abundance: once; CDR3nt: TGTGCCAGCAGTAGGACAGGTTCTAGGGACACTGAAGCTTTCTTT; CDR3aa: CASSRTGSRDTEAFF
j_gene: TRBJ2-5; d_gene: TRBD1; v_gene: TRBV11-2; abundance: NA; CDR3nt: TGTGCCAGCAAACCATCAGGGGGCGTAGAGACCCAGTACTTC; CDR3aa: CASKPSGGVETQYF
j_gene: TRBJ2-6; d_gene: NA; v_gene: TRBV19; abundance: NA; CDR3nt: TGTGCCAGTCTTAACAGGGTGGCTGGGGCCAACGTCCTGACTTTC; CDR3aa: CASLNRVAGANVLTF
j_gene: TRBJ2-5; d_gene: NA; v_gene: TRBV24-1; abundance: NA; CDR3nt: TGTGCCACCAGTGATTTTAGGGGGACCCAGTACTTC; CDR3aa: CATSDFRGTQYF
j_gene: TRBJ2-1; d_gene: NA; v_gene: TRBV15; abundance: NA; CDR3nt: TGTGCCACCAGCAGAGCGCGGGCGAGCTCCTACAATGAGCAGTTCTTC; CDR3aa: CATSRARASSYNEQFF
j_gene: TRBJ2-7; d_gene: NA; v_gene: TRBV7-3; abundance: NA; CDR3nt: TGTGCCAGCAGCTTAATAGGCGGGAACGAGCAGTACTTC; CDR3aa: CASSLIGGNEQYF
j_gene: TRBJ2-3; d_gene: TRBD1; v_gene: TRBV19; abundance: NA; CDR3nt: TGTGCCAGTAGGGAGGGACAGGGGGAAGCAGATACGCAGTATTTT; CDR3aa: CASREGQGEADTQYF
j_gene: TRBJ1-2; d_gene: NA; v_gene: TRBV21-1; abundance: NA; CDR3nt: TGTGCCAGCAGCAAAGCGGGACACCCTTTTTATGGCTACACCTTC; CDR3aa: CASSKAGHPFYGYTF
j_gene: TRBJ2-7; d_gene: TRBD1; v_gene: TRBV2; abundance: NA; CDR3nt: TGTGCCAGCAGTCTGGGACAGCGATTCTACGAGCAGTACTTC; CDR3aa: CASSLGQRFYEQYF
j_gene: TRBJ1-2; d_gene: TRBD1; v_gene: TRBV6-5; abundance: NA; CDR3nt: TGTGCCAGCAGGCTCAGGACAGGGGACTATGGCTACACCTTC; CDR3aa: CASRLRTGDYGYTF
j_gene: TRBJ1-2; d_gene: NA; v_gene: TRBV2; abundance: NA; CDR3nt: TGTGCCAGCAGTGAGGCGGTTAGTGGCTACACCTTC; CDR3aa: CASSEAVSGYTF
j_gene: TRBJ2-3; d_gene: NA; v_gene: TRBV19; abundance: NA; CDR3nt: TGTGCCAGTAGTCGCACTAGCTGGGCGGATACGCAGTATTTT; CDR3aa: CASSRTSWADTQYF
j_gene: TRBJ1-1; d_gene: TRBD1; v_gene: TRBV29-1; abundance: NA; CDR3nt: TGCAGCGTAGATGGACAGGGAAAAGCTTTCTTT; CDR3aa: CSVDGQGKAFF